These T cell receptor beta chains were read from a single sample in a study of T cell changes during pregnancy in multiple sclerosis. Profiling relied on immunoSEQ multiplex PCR, and the TCRdb table lists in-frame clones only, not all of them. The table lists approximately 44,000 clones, 91% of them singletons. Material: CD4+ T cells from peripheral blood mononuclear cells, obtained before pregnancy. These receptors originate from a female donor with multiple sclerosis, enrolled in a pregnancy study. The CDR3 runs from the conserved cysteine through the conserved F or W. The D gene is left open where the match is weak. Clone size, where shown, is once, few, many, or a class for clones that have expanded.

CDR3 DNA: TGCAGCGTTGGGAGGGACAGGGGAAGGCCCACTGAAGCTTTCTTT; CDR3 protein: CSVGRDRGRPTEAFF; clone size: .; D gene: TRBD1; V gene: TRBV29-1; J gene: TRBJ1-1
CDR3 DNA: TGTGCCACCAGCTACGCAGACTGGAATGAGCAGTTCTTC; CDR3 protein: CATSYADWNEQFF; clone size: .; D gene: .; V gene: TRBV15; J gene: TRBJ2-1
CDR3 DNA: TGTGCCAGCAGTGGGACTAGCGGGAGGTCCTACGAGCAGTACTTC; CDR3 protein: CASSGTSGRSYEQYF; clone size: .; D gene: TRBD2; V gene: TRBV6-4; J gene: TRBJ2-7
CDR3 DNA: TGTGCCAGCAGCGACAAAATCAGCGGCTTGAACACTGAAGCTTTCTTT; CDR3 protein: CASSDKISGLNTEAFF; clone size: .; D gene: .; V gene: TRBV9; J gene: TRBJ1-1
CDR3 DNA: TGTGCCAGCAGTTACGGGACAGGGGTAGAGACCCAGTACTTC; CDR3 protein: CASSYGTGVETQYF; clone size: .; D gene: TRBD1; V gene: TRBV6-5; J gene: TRBJ2-5
CDR3 DNA: TGTGCCAGCAGTTACCTGGGGCCCGCGGGAAACTATGGCTACACCTTC; CDR3 protein: CASSYLGPAGNYGYTF; clone size: .; D gene: .; V gene: TRBV6-5; J gene: TRBJ1-2
CDR3 DNA: TGTGCCAGCAGCTCGGGACAGGGAGCCTACGAGCAGTACTTC; CDR3 protein: CASSSGQGAYEQYF; clone size: .; D gene: TRBD1; V gene: TRBV5-4; J gene: TRBJ2-7
CDR3 DNA: TGTGCCATCACTGGAGACAGGTCCACTACTTATGGCTACACCTTC; CDR3 protein: CAITGDRSTTYGYTF; clone size: .; D gene: .; V gene: TRBV10-3; J gene: TRBJ1-2
CDR3 DNA: TGTGCCAGCAGCCCCCGGACAGGGGACTACGAGCAGTACTTC; CDR3 protein: CASSPRTGDYEQYF; clone size: .; D gene: TRBD1; V gene: TRBV11-3; J gene: TRBJ2-7
CDR3 DNA: TGCAGTTCGGACTGGAACACTGAAGCTTTCTTT; CDR3 protein: CSSDWNTEAFF; clone size: .; D gene: .; V gene: TRBV20-1; J gene: TRBJ1-1
CDR3 DNA: TGTGCCAGCACCGAGATGGGTCGCCCTAGCTCCTACGAGCAGTACTTC; CDR3 protein: CASTEMGRPSSYEQYF; clone size: .; D gene: .; V gene: TRBV5-8; J gene: TRBJ2-7
CDR3 DNA: TGTGCCAGTCACCTTAGCTCTGGAAACACCATATATTTT; CDR3 protein: CASHLSSGNTIYF; clone size: .; D gene: .; V gene: TRBV6-1; J gene: TRBJ1-3
CDR3 DNA: TGTGCCAGCAGCAGGACAGGGGTAAACAATGAGCAGTTCTTC; CDR3 protein: CASSRTGVNNEQFF; clone size: .; D gene: TRBD1; V gene: TRBV6-5; J gene: TRBJ2-1
CDR3 DNA: TGTGCCTGGAGTGTACGACAGCGCACTAACTATGGCTACACCTTC; CDR3 protein: CAWSVRQRTNYGYTF; clone size: .; D gene: .; V gene: TRBV30; J gene: TRBJ1-2
CDR3 DNA: TGTGCCAGCACCCGAGGAGGGAAAGAGACCCAGTACTTC; CDR3 protein: CASTRGGKETQYF; clone size: .; D gene: .; V gene: TRBV19; J gene: TRBJ2-5
CDR3 DNA: TGTGCCAGCAGTCTTCGGGGAGCTAATGAAAAACTGTTTTTT; CDR3 protein: CASSLRGANEKLFF; clone size: .; D gene: .; V gene: TRBV25-1; J gene: TRBJ1-4
CDR3 DNA: TGCGCCAGCAGTGGAGTGTACGAGCAGTACTTC; CDR3 protein: CASSGVYEQYF; clone size: .; D gene: .; V gene: TRBV10-2; J gene: TRBJ2-7
CDR3 DNA: TGTGCCAGCACCAATCGCCTCGGACAGGGGCCTGGAAACACCATATATTTT; CDR3 protein: CASTNRLGQGPGNTIYF; clone size: .; D gene: TRBD1; V gene: TRBV5-5; J gene: TRBJ1-3
CDR3 DNA: TGTGCCAGCACCCCCGGAGGTGGGGACTATGGCTACACCTTC; CDR3 protein: CASTPGGGDYGYTF; clone size: .; D gene: .; V gene: TRBV6-6; J gene: TRBJ1-2
CDR3 DNA: TGTGCCAGCAGCTTTGGGACAAGGAACTACGAGCAGTACTTC; CDR3 protein: CASSFGTRNYEQYF; clone size: .; D gene: .; V gene: TRBV7-2; J gene: TRBJ2-7
CDR3 DNA: TGTGCCAGCAGTTACGGAGGGGCCTCCGGGGCCAACGTCCTGACTTTC; CDR3 protein: CASSYGGASGANVLTF; clone size: .; D gene: .; V gene: TRBV6-5; J gene: TRBJ2-6
CDR3 DNA: TGTGCCAGCAGCTTAGGGCTAGCGGGGGGCGGCACCGGGGAGCTGTTTTTT; CDR3 protein: CASSLGLAGGGTGELFF; clone size: .; D gene: TRBD2; V gene: TRBV11-3; J gene: TRBJ2-2
CDR3 DNA: TGCGCCAGCAGCTATAAGACAGGTCCGAACACCGGGGAGCTGTTTTTT; CDR3 protein: CASSYKTGPNTGELFF; clone size: .; D gene: .; V gene: TRBV4-1; J gene: TRBJ2-2
CDR3 DNA: TGTGCCAGCAGTGAGGGGACAGGGCGTCTAGATACGCAGTATTTT; CDR3 protein: CASSEGTGRLDTQYF; clone size: .; D gene: TRBD1; V gene: TRBV6-1; J gene: TRBJ2-3
CDR3 DNA: TGTGCCAGCAGTTTACAGGGGCGACTCTATGGCTACACCTTC; CDR3 protein: CASSLQGRLYGYTF; clone size: .; D gene: TRBD1; V gene: TRBV7-3; J gene: TRBJ1-2
CDR3 DNA: TGTGCCAGCAGCTTAGACAAGAACACCGGGGAGCTGTTTTTT; CDR3 protein: CASSLDKNTGELFF; clone size: once; D gene: .; V gene: TRBV5-4; J gene: TRBJ2-2
CDR3 DNA: TGTGCCAGCAGCGTAGCCCTGGGAGGAAATAATTCACCCCTCCACTTT; CDR3 protein: CASSVALGGNNSPLHF; clone size: .; D gene: .; V gene: TRBV9; J gene: TRBJ1-6
CDR3 DNA: TGTGCCAGCAGCTCCAAGGGACAGGGGGCCAACGAGCAGTACTTC; CDR3 protein: CASSSKGQGANEQYF; clone size: .; D gene: TRBD1; V gene: TRBV5-4; J gene: TRBJ2-7
CDR3 DNA: TGTGCCAGCCGAGGGACAGGGGCAATGAACACTGAAGCTTTCTTT; CDR3 protein: CASRGTGAMNTEAFF; clone size: .; D gene: TRBD1; V gene: TRBV7-9; J gene: TRBJ1-1
CDR3 DNA: TGCAGCGTCAAACAGGGTTGGAATGAGCAGTTCTTC; CDR3 protein: CSVKQGWNEQFF; clone size: .; D gene: .; V gene: TRBV29-1; J gene: TRBJ2-1
CDR3 DNA: TGCGCCAGCAGCCACGCAGGTTTGAACACTGAAGCTTTCTTT; CDR3 protein: CASSHAGLNTEAFF; clone size: .; D gene: .; V gene: TRBV4-1; J gene: TRBJ1-1
CDR3 DNA: TGTGCCAGTAGTAGGCAGGGAAGATCCAATCAGCCCCAGCATTTT; CDR3 protein: CASSRQGRSNQPQHF; clone size: few; D gene: .; V gene: TRBV19; J gene: TRBJ1-5
CDR3 DNA: TGTGCCACGTCCTCCCCTCGTGCTGCGGGTAATTCACCCCTCCACTTT; CDR3 protein: CATSSPRAAGNSPLHF; clone size: once; D gene: .; V gene: TRBV30; J gene: TRBJ1-6
CDR3 DNA: TGTGCCAGCTCACCGCGGACGGGAGGGGATGAAAAACTGTTTTTT; CDR3 protein: CASSPRTGGDEKLFF; clone size: .; D gene: .; V gene: TRBV18; J gene: TRBJ1-4
CDR3 DNA: TGTGCCAGCTCACCCCTAGCGGGGGACCAAGAGACCCAGTACTTC; CDR3 protein: CASSPLAGDQETQYF; clone size: .; D gene: TRBD2; V gene: TRBV18; J gene: TRBJ2-5
CDR3 DNA: TGCGCCAGCAGCGCCGGACAGGGGAGGCAGGGCTACACCTTC; CDR3 protein: CASSAGQGRQGYTF; clone size: once; D gene: TRBD1; V gene: TRBV5-1; J gene: TRBJ1-2
CDR3 DNA: TGTGCCAGCAGCTTGGCGCTAGCGGGGGGCACAGATACGCAGTATTTT; CDR3 protein: CASSLALAGGTDTQYF; clone size: once; D gene: TRBD2; V gene: TRBV7-2; J gene: TRBJ2-3
CDR3 DNA: TGTGCCAGCAGCGTAGGTCCCGAACAGGGAAGTACTGAAGCTTTCTTT; CDR3 protein: CASSVGPEQGSTEAFF; clone size: few; D gene: .; V gene: TRBV9; J gene: TRBJ1-1
CDR3 DNA: TGTGCCAGCAGCTTAGTTTGGTCCCGCGCTGAAGCTTTCTTT; CDR3 protein: CASSLVWSRAEAFF; clone size: .; D gene: .; V gene: TRBV11-1; J gene: TRBJ1-1
CDR3 DNA: TGTGCCAGCACCCAGGGACTCCACTCCTACAATGAGCAGTTCTTC; CDR3 protein: CASTQGLHSYNEQFF; clone size: .; D gene: .; V gene: TRBV6-1; J gene: TRBJ2-1
CDR3 DNA: TGCAGCGTTGAAAATCGACAGGGTGAGTATGGCTACACCTTC; CDR3 protein: CSVENRQGEYGYTF; clone size: .; D gene: TRBD1; V gene: TRBV29-1; J gene: TRBJ1-2
CDR3 DNA: TGTGCCAGCAGCTTGGAAACAGAGTCCTACGAGCAGTACTTC; CDR3 protein: CASSLETESYEQYF; clone size: .; D gene: .; V gene: TRBV5-4; J gene: TRBJ2-7
CDR3 DNA: TGTGCCAGCAGCCCGGACAGGACGGGAGAGCAGTACTTC; CDR3 protein: CASSPDRTGEQYF; clone size: .; D gene: TRBD1; V gene: TRBV11-2; J gene: TRBJ2-7
CDR3 DNA: TGTGCCAGCAGCGCACAGGGGGCGGTTGAAAAACTGTTTTTT; CDR3 protein: CASSAQGAVEKLFF; clone size: .; D gene: TRBD1; V gene: TRBV9; J gene: TRBJ1-4
CDR3 DNA: TGTGCCAGCAGCCCCTTAGCGGGGGGGCCGGAGACCCAGTACTTC; CDR3 protein: CASSPLAGGPETQYF; clone size: .; D gene: TRBD2; V gene: TRBV4-2; J gene: TRBJ2-5
CDR3 DNA: TGTGCCAGCAGTGTCGGGGTAAACACTGAAGCTTTCTTT; CDR3 protein: CASSVGVNTEAFF; clone size: .; D gene: .; V gene: TRBV6-4; J gene: TRBJ1-1
CDR3 DNA: TGTGCCAGCAGTCCAACCCCCGGGACAGGGGGCGACGAGCAGTACTTC; CDR3 protein: CASSPTPGTGGDEQYF; clone size: .; D gene: TRBD1; V gene: TRBV5-4; J gene: TRBJ2-7
CDR3 DNA: TGTGCCAGCAGCCTGCAGGGGCGCAAACAAGAGACCCAGTACTTC; CDR3 protein: CASSLQGRKQETQYF; clone size: .; D gene: .; V gene: TRBV5-6; J gene: TRBJ2-5
CDR3 DNA: TGTGCCAGCAGTTACGTGGAGTCACCCCTCCACTTT; CDR3 protein: CASSYVESPLHF; clone size: .; D gene: .; V gene: TRBV6-5; J gene: TRBJ1-6
CDR3 DNA: TGCGCCAGCAGCCACAATGGGGCCTACACCGGGGAGCTGTTTTTT; CDR3 protein: CASSHNGAYTGELFF; clone size: .; D gene: .; V gene: TRBV4-3; J gene: TRBJ2-2
CDR3 DNA: TGTGCCAGCAGCCTGTCGTTTACAGATACGCAGTATTTT; CDR3 protein: CASSLSFTDTQYF; clone size: .; D gene: .; V gene: TRBV7-3; J gene: TRBJ2-3
CDR3 DNA: TGTGCCAGCAGTCCCCGGTTCGGGAATTCACCCCTCCACTTT; CDR3 protein: CASSPRFGNSPLHF; clone size: .; D gene: .; V gene: TRBV27; J gene: TRBJ1-6